This T cell receptor beta chain was captured by sequencing in a study of CD8+ T cells in alopecia areata. Study-level findings and limits: Patients shared TCRs less clearly than mice did, possibly for HLA-related reasons. Greater clonality was observed in lesional scalp samples, especially alopecia totalis/universalis, versus normal scalp.

This clone was detected a few times. Its antigen is not identified. Investigators isolated RNA and reverse transcribed it into cDNA to act as the sequencing template. Sequencing used immunoSEQ multiplex PCR; TCRdb keeps in-frame clones, though not all of them. This table has approximately 98,000 clones, roughly 64% appearing once. The CDR3 covers 14 residues. CDR1 and CDR2 from the germline V gene are MNHEY and SMNVEV (reference sequence). V lost 4 bases to trimming and J lost 0 bases, with 10 bases between them. The sequence came from a human donor in good health. The chain carries TRBV27 and TRBJ2-7; D may be TRBD1 or TRBD2 (6 bases each). Sequenced sample: CD8+ T cells sorted from blood. The CDR3: CASSSRGLSYEQYF. In DNA form, the CDR3 reads TGTGCCAGCAGTTCCCGGGGGCTCTCCTACGAGCAGTACTTC.